The rows below give T cell receptor beta chains drawn from one sample of a study of T-cell memory formation after mild COVID-19. Each CDR3 protein gets one entry after TCRdb re-called the 5' RACE reads with MiXCR. The sample contains around 90,000 distinct CDR3 sequences, about 15% of which appear only once. Sequencing was done on a sample of PBMCs or a T cell subset sorted from them (not recorded which). The origin of the receptors is a man aged 18 to 29 who had mild COVID-19 (a few samples of this study predate the infection). Cell type and time point are not known. Each CDR3 is given with its conserved first and last residue. Each record gives: D gene, V gene, clone size, J gene, CDR3 DNA, CDR3 protein. The D gene is left open where the match is weak. Rows may omit the clone size; those that give it use once, few, many or a size class.

D gene: TRBD2; V gene: TRBV7-6; clone size: few; J gene: TRBJ2-3; CDR3 DNA: TGTGCCAGCAGCCTCGGGACTAGGGGGGATACGCAGTATTTT; CDR3 protein: CASSLGTRGDTQYF
D gene: -; V gene: TRBV4-3; clone size: -; J gene: TRBJ2-2; CDR3 DNA: TGCGCCAGCAGCCAAGACGGGCTGGGCGGGGAGCTGTTTTTT; CDR3 protein: CASSQDGLGGELFF
D gene: TRBD2; V gene: TRBV7-8; clone size: -; J gene: TRBJ2-5; CDR3 DNA: TGTGCCAGCAGAAGATACCCCGGACTAGCGGGGGGCAAAGAGACCCAGTACTTC; CDR3 protein: CASRRYPGLAGGKETQYF
D gene: -; V gene: TRBV12-3/TRBV12-4; clone size: few; J gene: TRBJ1-2; CDR3 DNA: TGTGCCAGCAGTACAGGACACTATGGCTACACCTTC; CDR3 protein: CASSTGHYGYTF
D gene: TRBD2; V gene: TRBV6-6; clone size: -; J gene: TRBJ2-5; CDR3 DNA: TGTGCCAGCAGTTACCCGGGACTAGCGGGTTCCCAAGAGACCCAGTACTTC; CDR3 protein: CASSYPGLAGSQETQYF
D gene: -; V gene: TRBV7-8; clone size: -; J gene: TRBJ2-3; CDR3 DNA: TGTGCCAGCAGCTTAGTAGGGTCAGGTACCCCAGATACGCAGTATTTT; CDR3 protein: CASSLVGSGTPDTQYF
D gene: -; V gene: TRBV11-3; clone size: -; J gene: TRBJ2-1; CDR3 DNA: TGTGCCAGCAGCTTTATGAACAATGAGCAGTTCTTC; CDR3 protein: CASSFMNNEQFF
D gene: TRBD1; V gene: TRBV24-1; clone size: few; J gene: TRBJ1-5; CDR3 DNA: TGTGCCACCAGTGAAACCGGGACAGGGGATAGCAATCAGCCCCAGCATTTT; CDR3 protein: CATSETGTGDSNQPQHF
D gene: -; V gene: TRBV4-1; clone size: -; J gene: TRBJ2-3; CDR3 DNA: TGCGCCAGCAGCCCGACGTACTCGAGCACAGATACGCAGTATTTT; CDR3 protein: CASSPTYSSTDTQYF
D gene: -; V gene: TRBV5-1; clone size: -; J gene: TRBJ2-7; CDR3 DNA: TGCGCCAGCAGCTTCACGGGCCACACAACCTACGAGCAGTACTTC; CDR3 protein: CASSFTGHTTYEQYF
D gene: -; V gene: TRBV9; clone size: many; J gene: TRBJ1-2; CDR3 DNA: TGTGCCAGCAGCGCCGACACAGGGCCCAACTATGGCTACACCTTC; CDR3 protein: CASSADTGPNYGYTF
D gene: -; V gene: TRBV9; clone size: few; J gene: TRBJ1-1; CDR3 DNA: TGTGCCAGCAGCGTAGCTTGGTCGCAGGCCACTGAAGCTTTCTTT; CDR3 protein: CASSVAWSQATEAFF
D gene: -; V gene: TRBV29-1; clone size: few; J gene: TRBJ1-1; CDR3 DNA: TGCAGCGTTTCCCGGGGTGACACTGAAGCTTTCTTT; CDR3 protein: CSVSRGDTEAFF
D gene: TRBD1; V gene: TRBV7-9; clone size: once; J gene: TRBJ1-1; CDR3 DNA: TGTGCCAGCAGCATCGACAGGGGTTACACTGAAGCTTTCTTT; CDR3 protein: CASSIDRGYTEAFF
D gene: -; V gene: TRBV27; clone size: -; J gene: TRBJ2-3; CDR3 DNA: TGTGCCAGCAGTTTAGGTACTGGGGTGGATACGCAGTATTTT; CDR3 protein: CASSLGTGVDTQYF
D gene: TRBD1; V gene: TRBV7-9; clone size: -; J gene: TRBJ1-2; CDR3 DNA: TGTGCCAGCAGCCAACTACCCGGACAGGGAGATCCCTATGGCTACACCTTC; CDR3 protein: CASSQLPGQGDPYGYTF
D gene: -; V gene: TRBV20-1; clone size: few; J gene: TRBJ1-1; CDR3 DNA: TGCAGTGCGGAAGGGGGACTTGGCACTGAAGCTTTCTTT; CDR3 protein: CSAEGGLGTEAFF
D gene: TRBD1; V gene: TRBV29-1; clone size: -; J gene: TRBJ1-1; CDR3 DNA: TGCAGCGTTGAAGATCTCGGGACAGGGGCCACCCGCGGCACTGAAGCTTTCTTT; CDR3 protein: CSVEDLGTGATRGTEAFF
D gene: TRBD1; V gene: TRBV20-1; clone size: -; J gene: TRBJ2-5; CDR3 DNA: TGCAGTGCTATGAACAGGGGAGAGACCCAGTACTTC; CDR3 protein: CSAMNRGETQYF
D gene: -; V gene: TRBV6-2/TRBV6-3; clone size: -; J gene: TRBJ1-1; CDR3 DNA: TGTGCCAGCATCCCACTTCAGAACACTGAAGCTTTCTTT; CDR3 protein: CASIPLQNTEAFF
D gene: -; V gene: TRBV7-6; clone size: many; J gene: TRBJ2-5; CDR3 DNA: TGTGCCAGCAGCTTAGAACTGCTTCAGACCCAGTACTTC; CDR3 protein: CASSLELLQTQYF
D gene: -; V gene: TRBV11-1; clone size: few; J gene: TRBJ2-5; CDR3 DNA: TGTGCCAGCAGCTTAGGCTCCGTGGAGACCCAGTACTTC; CDR3 protein: CASSLGSVETQYF
D gene: TRBD2; V gene: TRBV20-1; clone size: -; J gene: TRBJ2-5; CDR3 DNA: TGCAGTGCTAGAGAAAAGCGGGGAAGAGAGACCCAGTACTTC; CDR3 protein: CSAREKRGRETQYF
D gene: TRBD1; V gene: TRBV6-2/TRBV6-3; clone size: -; J gene: TRBJ2-7; CDR3 DNA: TGTGCCAGCAGCCCGACAGGGGGACCCTCCTACGAGCAGTACTTC; CDR3 protein: CASSPTGGPSYEQYF
D gene: TRBD2; V gene: TRBV30; clone size: many; J gene: TRBJ2-1; CDR3 DNA: TGTGCCTGGACGGCTAGCGGGAGAAATGAGCAGTTCTTC; CDR3 protein: CAWTASGRNEQFF
D gene: TRBD2; V gene: TRBV3-1; clone size: -; J gene: TRBJ2-5; CDR3 DNA: TGTGCCAGCAGCACTAGGACTAGCGGGGCGTTACAAGAGACCCAGTACTTC; CDR3 protein: CASSTRTSGALQETQYF
D gene: -; V gene: TRBV5-5; clone size: once; J gene: TRBJ1-5; CDR3 DNA: TGTGCCAGCAGCTTTTTAGTTGGTCAGCCCCAGCATTTT; CDR3 protein: CASSFLVGQPQHF
D gene: TRBD2; V gene: TRBV2; clone size: -; J gene: TRBJ2-3; CDR3 DNA: TGTGCCAGCAGTGATACTAGCGGGGGAGATACGCAGTATTTT; CDR3 protein: CASSDTSGGDTQYF
D gene: -; V gene: TRBV7-9; clone size: few; J gene: TRBJ2-7; CDR3 DNA: TGTGCCAGCAGGTCCGGGACGGACGCCTACGAGCAGTACTTC; CDR3 protein: CASRSGTDAYEQYF
D gene: TRBD2; V gene: TRBV7-3; clone size: -; J gene: TRBJ2-5; CDR3 DNA: TGTGCCAGCAGCCAAGGGACTAGTGGGTCGGGGGAGACCCAGTACTTC; CDR3 protein: CASSQGTSGSGETQYF
D gene: -; V gene: TRBV12-3/TRBV12-4; clone size: few; J gene: TRBJ1-2; CDR3 DNA: TGTGCCACCCATGAGGTTCACTGGGGCGGCTACACCTTC; CDR3 protein: CATHEVHWGGYTF
D gene: -; V gene: TRBV7-2; clone size: many; J gene: TRBJ2-1; CDR3 DNA: TGTGCCAGCAGCTTATTGCTAGGGGGTCCCTACAATGAGCAGTTCTTC; CDR3 protein: CASSLLLGGPYNEQFF
D gene: TRBD1; V gene: TRBV5-1; clone size: few; J gene: TRBJ2-5; CDR3 DNA: TGCGCCAGCGGCCGGGACAGGGAACCCTACCCGCCCTACACCAATAAAGAGACCCAGTACTTC; CDR3 protein: CASGRDREPYPPYTNKETQYF
D gene: TRBD1; V gene: TRBV12-3/TRBV12-4; clone size: -; J gene: TRBJ2-2; CDR3 DNA: TGTGCCAGCAGTTTCGTAGGAAGGACAGGGGGCAGCGGGGAGCTGTTTTTT; CDR3 protein: CASSFVGRTGGSGELFF
D gene: -; V gene: TRBV4-1; clone size: few; J gene: TRBJ2-1; CDR3 DNA: TGCGCCAGCAGCCAGGGGCCGAGCTCCTACAATGAGCAGTTCTTC; CDR3 protein: CASSQGPSSYNEQFF
D gene: TRBD1; V gene: TRBV20-1; clone size: many; J gene: TRBJ1-2; CDR3 DNA: TGCAGTGCTAGAGACTCCGGGACAGGCAATCTGGGCTACACCTTC; CDR3 protein: CSARDSGTGNLGYTF
D gene: TRBD2; V gene: TRBV12-3/TRBV12-4; clone size: few; J gene: TRBJ2-1; CDR3 DNA: TGTGCCAGCAGGATAGCGGGGGGCGGCTACAATGAGCAGTTCTTC; CDR3 protein: CASRIAGGGYNEQFF
D gene: -; V gene: TRBV12-3/TRBV12-4; clone size: few; J gene: TRBJ1-1; CDR3 DNA: TGTGCCAGCTCCGAGAGGGTAACTGAAGCTTTCTTT; CDR3 protein: CASSERVTEAFF
D gene: -; V gene: TRBV16; clone size: many; J gene: TRBJ2-7; CDR3 DNA: TGTGCCAGCAGCCATCGGGGATCCTACGAGCAGTACTTC; CDR3 protein: CASSHRGSYEQYF
D gene: -; V gene: TRBV10-2; clone size: few; J gene: TRBJ1-5; CDR3 DNA: TGCGCCAGCAGCAGACAGTACCGTGAGCCCCAGCATTTT; CDR3 protein: CASSRQYREPQHF
D gene: TRBD1; V gene: TRBV9; clone size: -; J gene: TRBJ1-1; CDR3 DNA: TGTGCCAGCAGGCCTCGGGACAGATTGAACACTGAAGCTTTCTTT; CDR3 protein: CASRPRDRLNTEAFF
D gene: -; V gene: TRBV6-5; clone size: few; J gene: TRBJ1-1; CDR3 DNA: TGTGCCAGCAGTTACAACCGCCTTAATAGACAGGCACCATCGAACACTGAAGCTTTCTTT; CDR3 protein: CASSYNRLNRQAPSNTEAFF
D gene: -; V gene: TRBV15; clone size: -; J gene: TRBJ1-3; CDR3 DNA: TGTGCCACCAGCATCAGGGCAGGTGGAAACACCATATATTTT; CDR3 protein: CATSIRAGGNTIYF
D gene: -; V gene: TRBV7-2; clone size: -; J gene: TRBJ2-6; CDR3 DNA: TGTGCCAGCAGCTTAGCAGGGTATGGGGCCAACGTCCTGACTTTC; CDR3 protein: CASSLAGYGANVLTF
D gene: TRBD1; V gene: TRBV27; clone size: -; J gene: TRBJ1-4; CDR3 DNA: TGTGCCAGCAGCATCGGTCCGGGACAGGGGGATGAAAAACTGTTTTTT; CDR3 protein: CASSIGPGQGDEKLFF
D gene: -; V gene: TRBV12-3/TRBV12-4; clone size: -; J gene: TRBJ1-1; CDR3 DNA: TGTGCCAGCAGAAGGGCCGGGGGGCTAGGGAGCACTGAAGCTTTCTTT; CDR3 protein: CASRRAGGLGSTEAFF
D gene: -; V gene: TRBV4-2; clone size: many; J gene: TRBJ1-6; CDR3 DNA: TGTGCCAGCAGCCAAGAGACAGAACGCAATTCACCCCTCCACTTT; CDR3 protein: CASSQETERNSPLHF
D gene: -; V gene: TRBV12-3/TRBV12-4; clone size: -; J gene: TRBJ2-1; CDR3 DNA: TGTGCCAGCAGTAACGTAGGGGGGGGGTGGTCCTACAATGAGCAGTTCTTC; CDR3 protein: CASSNVGGGWSYNEQFF
D gene: -; V gene: TRBV7-9; clone size: few; J gene: TRBJ2-5; CDR3 DNA: TGTGCCAGCAGCTCCAACTACAGGGTCCAAGAGACCCAGTACTTC; CDR3 protein: CASSSNYRVQETQYF
D gene: -; V gene: TRBV9; clone size: -; J gene: TRBJ2-3; CDR3 DNA: TGTGCCAGCAGCGTGGGGGCTTCTCAGGCAGATACGCAGTATTTT; CDR3 protein: CASSVGASQADTQYF
D gene: -; V gene: TRBV5-6; clone size: -; J gene: TRBJ2-3; CDR3 DNA: TGTGCCAGCAGCCCGAGAGGGACGGGCTTTTCCCCTAGCACAGATACGCAGTATTTT; CDR3 protein: CASSPRGTGFSPSTDTQYF
D gene: -; V gene: TRBV5-1; clone size: many; J gene: TRBJ2-1; CDR3 DNA: TGCGCCAGCAGCTTGGCCGTTCTAGCAAGCAATGAGCAGTTCTTC; CDR3 protein: CASSLAVLASNEQFF
D gene: TRBD1; V gene: TRBV4-2; clone size: many; J gene: TRBJ1-2; CDR3 DNA: TGTGCCAGCAGCCAGGTCGGGACAGGCGATAACTATGGCTACACCTTC; CDR3 protein: CASSQVGTGDNYGYTF